The clone carrying this T cell receptor (beta chain) was recorded at least ten times. What it recognizes is unknown. The sample originates from a study of read filtering for tumor transcriptome and immune sequencing. For the study at large: Per sample, TCR-region reads ranged about 4.05 to 11 million by IR-seq, roughly 75 to 1,400 by RNA-seq.

The CDR3 runs to 14 residues. Trimming pared 4 bases from V and 4 bases from J, leaving 15 bases between. Germline-derived CDR1 and CDR2 are SGHRS and YFSETQ. The study, taken as a whole, reports: Approximately 82% of IR-seq clonotypes had a single read, yet these held around 3.5% of reads. IR-seq captured clonotypes deeper and more reliably than RNA-seq.

From 300 to 450 ng of RNA, a library with molecular barcoded alpha/delta and beta/gamma adaptors was made. Each CDR3 protein is one row after TCRdb ran MiXCR on the reads. The sample lists about 14,000 distinct CDR3 sequences, roughly 21% occurring once. Material: a population of CD138-negative cells sorted from bone marrow. The receptor's source is a donor aged 40 or over with multiple myeloma. This chain uses TRBV5-1 with TRBJ2-7; possibly TRBD1 for D (6 bases). CDR3 amino acids: CASSLGHGSYEQYF. CDR3 DNA: TGCGCCAGCAGCCTGGGACACGGAAGTTACGAGCAGTACTTC.